This TCR beta chain stems from a study of immune evolution from preneoplasia to lung adenocarcinoma. Study-level results: Normal lung had highest clonality; later lesions appeared denser, more diverse. Normal lung had the highest top T cell clone frequencies.

Comments on this clone: What it binds is not known.

Libraries were prepared by immunoSEQ multiplex PCR; TCRdb keeps only in-frame clonotypes and omits some of them. The data contain around 2,300 clones, 60% to 85% of them singletons. H&E slides confirmed each diagnosis, reviewed by two pathologists independently. The J segment lost 9 bases and the V segment lost 4 bases, leaving 12 bases of the junction unmatched. The CDR3 has 16 residues. Germline assignment: CDR1 SGHDT and CDR2 YYEEEE. The V call is TRBV5-6, the J call TRBJ1-6; 8 bases agree with TRBD1. The sample was FFPE adjacent normal lung tissue. The receptor's source is a person between 55 and 80 years old with lung adenocarcinoma. This CDR3 is CASSRDRRPAGSPLHF. The CDR3 region has the DNA TGTGCCAGCAGCAGGGACAGGCGGCCGGCTGGTTCACCCCTCCACTTT.